This T cell receptor beta chain emerged from a study of cytomegalovirus exposure and HLA in healthy donors (TCRdb year 2017). Study-wide context: According to a later analysis, the 120 or so validation repertoires were produced on the same platform as the 700 or so repertoires of the first cohort. Along with the approximately 670-subject first cohort, a separate validation cohort of more than 90 different subjects was used. The aim of the study was to test whether cataloging public T cell receptors could identify signatures of past pathogen exposure. To predict cytomegalovirus infection status, the study combined high-throughput TCR immunosequencing, statistical association of individual TCRs with disease status, and machine learning. The study at large found these results: The authors suggested that the approach could potentially be extended to other disease states and immunological phenotypes. The study gave a list of about 170 TCR beta chains associated with cytomegalovirus. Most TCR sequences were seen in very few donors, while some public TCRs were found in many individuals. The classifier was reported to diagnose cytomegalovirus status with high specificity and sensitivity in both the original cohort and the validation cohort. The validation cohort had no HLA typing available for a later analysis, so co-occurrence within that cohort was assessed over all 120 or so repertoires. In vitro tests confirmed that a few of the cytomegalovirus-associated TCR beta chains recognize cytomegalovirus antigens. In a later analysis, TCRs clustered in the first cohort were found to also tend to co-occur in the 120 or so validation repertoires, with 85% to 95% of cluster scores above 0.

The method was the immunoSEQ multiplex PCR assay. Concerning the study's data processing: A statistical classification framework was built for diagnosing cytomegalovirus status from the catalog of TCR beta chain sequences. As stored in TCRdb, this immuneACCESS dataset retains in-frame rearrangements with V and J assigned. A fraction of the clones does not appear; measured against another copy, unresolved V genes explain less than half of the discrepancy, and the remainder lacks a known reason. The V and J calls and clone size come from that table; D and trimming were worked out from the DNA. The sample yields 210,000 or so clones; almost 90% were counted once. The ten top clones hold 2.9% of the sample. The germline V gene supplies CDR1 KGHSH and CDR2 LQKENI. From cysteine to phenylalanine, the CDR3 is 15 amino acids long. Of all the DNA, just the CDR3 is kept, 45 bases in frame from base 1. The junction shows trimming of 4 bases on V and 3 bases on J, and the gene matches do not reach 9 bases of it.

Worth noting for this clone: Its cognate antigen has yet to be identified. Per-base quality was not reported, and no clone a single base away is much larger than it.

Separate from the roughly 700-subject first cohort, the validation cohort of 95 to 150 subjects was the group to which the donors belonged. The sample taken for sequencing was PBMCs. The sequence was collected from a woman aged 18-29 years in good health and CMV-seronegative. The chain is made from TRBV18 and TRBJ2-7; 7 middle bases align to TRBD1. The sequenced DNA: TGTGCCAGCTCACTCACAGGGGTGAGGTTCTACGAGCAGTACTTC. Its translation is CASSLTGVRFYEQYF.